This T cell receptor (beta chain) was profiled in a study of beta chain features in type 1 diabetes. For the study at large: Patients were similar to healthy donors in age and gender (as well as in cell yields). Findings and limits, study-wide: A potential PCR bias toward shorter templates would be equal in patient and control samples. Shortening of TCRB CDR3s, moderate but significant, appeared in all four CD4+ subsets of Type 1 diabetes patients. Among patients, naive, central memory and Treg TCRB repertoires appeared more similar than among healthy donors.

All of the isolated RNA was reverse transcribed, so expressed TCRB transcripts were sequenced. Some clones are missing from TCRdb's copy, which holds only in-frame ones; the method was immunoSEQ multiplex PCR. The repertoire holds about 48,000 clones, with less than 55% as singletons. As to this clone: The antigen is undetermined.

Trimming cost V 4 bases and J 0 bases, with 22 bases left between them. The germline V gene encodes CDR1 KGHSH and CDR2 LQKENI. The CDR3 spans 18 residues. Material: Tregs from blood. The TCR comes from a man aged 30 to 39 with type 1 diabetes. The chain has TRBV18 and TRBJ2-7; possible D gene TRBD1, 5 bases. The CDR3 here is CASSRLRTKDTSSYEQYF. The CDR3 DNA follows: TGTGCCAGCTCACGCTTGAGGACAAAGGATACGAGCTCCTACGAGCAGTACTTC.